This T cell receptor beta chain was documented in a study of blood T cell dynamics during melanoma immunotherapy. Study summary: Patients with metastatic melanoma got pembrolizumab or nivolumab-ipilimumab as first-line care.

This clone was detected only a few times. Only in-frame clones appear in the TCRdb table, and some are missing; sequencing was by immunoSEQ multiplex PCR. The sample lists approximately 28,000 clones, approximately 88% occurring once. Described time point: week 3, after first cycle of checkpoint inhibitor. This CDR3 contains 16 residues. J was trimmed by 1 base and V by 3 bases; bases with no gene match: 4. Per germline, CDR1 LGHNA and CDR2 YNFKEQ. The chain has TRBV4-2 and TRBJ1-5; 9 positions match TRBD1. This specimen consisted of blood, obtained from a patient treated with checkpoint blockade. The sequence came from a human donor with melanoma. The CDR3 DNA is TGTGCCAGCAGCCAGGAGGACAGGGGAAGCAATCAGCCCCAGCATTTT. This codes for CASSQEDRGSNQPQHF.